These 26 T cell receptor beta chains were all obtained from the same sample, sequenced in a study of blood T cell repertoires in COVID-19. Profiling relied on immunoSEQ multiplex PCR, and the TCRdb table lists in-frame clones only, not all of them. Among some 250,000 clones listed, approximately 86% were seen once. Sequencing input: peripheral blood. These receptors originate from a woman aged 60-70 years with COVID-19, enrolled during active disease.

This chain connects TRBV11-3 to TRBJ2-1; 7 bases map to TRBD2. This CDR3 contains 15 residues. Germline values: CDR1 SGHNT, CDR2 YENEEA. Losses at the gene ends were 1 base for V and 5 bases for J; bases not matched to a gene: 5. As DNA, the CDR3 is TGTGCCAGCAGCTTAGGCGGGAGTAGGAACAATGAGCAGTTCTTC. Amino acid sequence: CASSLGGSRNNEQFF.

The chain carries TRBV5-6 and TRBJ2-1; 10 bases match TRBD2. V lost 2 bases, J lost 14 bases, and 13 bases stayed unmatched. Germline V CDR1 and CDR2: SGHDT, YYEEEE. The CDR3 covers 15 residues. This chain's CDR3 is CASSFAGTSAQAKFF. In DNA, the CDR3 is TGTGCCAGCAGCTTTGCCGGGACTAGCGCCCAAGCAAAGTTCTTC.

The CDR3 loop reads CAWSVHRGGSSPLHF. For the CDR3, the DNA is TGTGCCTGGAGTGTACACCGGGGGGGCAGTTCACCCCTCCACTTT. The rearrangement joins TRBV30 to TRBJ1-6; D is perhaps TRBD1 (6 bases). Germline CDR1 is GTSNPN and CDR2 is SVGIG (reference sequence). CDR3 length: 15 amino acids. Trimming left V 0 bases short and J 9 bases short, with 15 bases between.

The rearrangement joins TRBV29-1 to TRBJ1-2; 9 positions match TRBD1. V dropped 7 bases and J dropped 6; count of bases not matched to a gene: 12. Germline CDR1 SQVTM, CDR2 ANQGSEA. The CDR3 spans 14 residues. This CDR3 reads CSATYLQGADGYTF. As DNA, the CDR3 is TGCAGCGCGACTTATTTACAGGGGGCCGATGGCTACACCTTC.

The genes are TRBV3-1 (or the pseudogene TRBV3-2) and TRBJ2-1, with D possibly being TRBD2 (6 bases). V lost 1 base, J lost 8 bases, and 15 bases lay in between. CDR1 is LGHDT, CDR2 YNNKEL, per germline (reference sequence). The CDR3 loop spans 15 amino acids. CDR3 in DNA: TGTGCCAGCAGCCAAGGAGTTGGGGGGATGGATGAGCAGTTCTTC. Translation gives CASSQGVGGMDEQFF.

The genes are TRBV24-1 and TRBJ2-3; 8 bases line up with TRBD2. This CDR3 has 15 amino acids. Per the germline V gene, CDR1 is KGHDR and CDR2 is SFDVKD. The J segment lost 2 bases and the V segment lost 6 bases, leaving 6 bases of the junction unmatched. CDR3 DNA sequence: TGTGCCACCAGTTTTGCCGGGAGGGCCACAGATACGCAGTATTTT. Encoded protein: CATSFAGRATDTQYF.

CDR3 DNA: TGTGCCAGCTCACCACAGGGGATCATAGTCGGGGCTTTCTTT. Amino acids: CASSPQGIIVGAFF. J is TRBJ1-1 and V is TRBV18, with D possibly TRBD1 on 5 matching bases. Germline values: CDR1 KGHSH, CDR2 LQKENI. This CDR3 has 14 amino acids. Deletions cut 1 base from V and 11 bases from J, with 17 bases between.

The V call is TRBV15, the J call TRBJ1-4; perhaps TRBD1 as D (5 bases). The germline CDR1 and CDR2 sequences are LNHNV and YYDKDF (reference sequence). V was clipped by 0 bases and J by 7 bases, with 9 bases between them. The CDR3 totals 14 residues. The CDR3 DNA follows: TGTGCCACCAGCAGAGATAGGGGTTCTGAAAAACTGTTTTTT. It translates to CATSRDRGSEKLFF.

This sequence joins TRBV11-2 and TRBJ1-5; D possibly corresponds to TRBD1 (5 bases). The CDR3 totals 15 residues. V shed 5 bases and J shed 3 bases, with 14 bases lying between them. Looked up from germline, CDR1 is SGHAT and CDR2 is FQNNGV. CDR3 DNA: TGTGCCAGCAGCCCTGACAGTAAAGACAATCAGCCCCAGCATTTT. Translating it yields CASSPDSKDNQPQHF.

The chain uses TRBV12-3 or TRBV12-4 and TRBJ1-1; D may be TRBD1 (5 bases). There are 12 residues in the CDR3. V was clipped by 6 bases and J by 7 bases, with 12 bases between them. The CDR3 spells CASRPGLGEAFF. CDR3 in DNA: TGTGCCAGCAGACCAGGGTTAGGTGAAGCTTTCTTT.

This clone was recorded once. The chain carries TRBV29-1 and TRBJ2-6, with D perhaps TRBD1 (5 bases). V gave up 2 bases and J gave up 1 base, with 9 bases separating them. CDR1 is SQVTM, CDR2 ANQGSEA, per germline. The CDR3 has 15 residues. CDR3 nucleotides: TGCAGCGTTGAACCCCAGGGTTCTGGGGCCAACGTCCTGACTTTC. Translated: CSVEPQGSGANVLTF.

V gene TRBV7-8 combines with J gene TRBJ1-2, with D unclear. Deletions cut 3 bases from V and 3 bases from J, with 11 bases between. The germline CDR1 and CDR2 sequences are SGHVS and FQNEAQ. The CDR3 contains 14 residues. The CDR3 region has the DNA TGTGCCAGCAGCTTCGGTGGCGGGGACTATGGCTACACCTTC. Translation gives CASSFGGGDYGYTF.

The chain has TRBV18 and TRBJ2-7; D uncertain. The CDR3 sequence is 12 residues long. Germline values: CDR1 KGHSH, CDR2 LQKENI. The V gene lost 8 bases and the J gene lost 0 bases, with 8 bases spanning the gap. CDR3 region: CASQDNSYEQYF. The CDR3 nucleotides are TGTGCCAGCCAAGACAACTCCTACGAGCAGTACTTC.

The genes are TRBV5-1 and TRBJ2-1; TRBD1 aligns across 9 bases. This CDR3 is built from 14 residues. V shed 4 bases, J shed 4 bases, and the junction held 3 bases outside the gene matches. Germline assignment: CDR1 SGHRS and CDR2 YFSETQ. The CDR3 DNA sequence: TGCGCCAGCAGCGCGGACAGGGGATACAATGAGCAGTTCTTC. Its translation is CASSADRGYNEQFF.

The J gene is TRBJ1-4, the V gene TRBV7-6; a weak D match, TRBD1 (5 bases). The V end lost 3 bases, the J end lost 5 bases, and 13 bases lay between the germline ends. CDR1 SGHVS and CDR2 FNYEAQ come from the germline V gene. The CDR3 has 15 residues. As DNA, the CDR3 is TGTGCCAGCAGCTTGGCGGCAGGGCGAAATGAAAAACTGTTTTTT. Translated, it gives CASSLAAGRNEKLFF.

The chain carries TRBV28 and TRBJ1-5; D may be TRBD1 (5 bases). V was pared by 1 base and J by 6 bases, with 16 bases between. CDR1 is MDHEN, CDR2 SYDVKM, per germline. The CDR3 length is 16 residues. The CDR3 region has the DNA TGTGCCAGCAGTTTATTGGGCCAGGGAAGGACTCAGCCCCAGCATTTT. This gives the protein CASSLLGQGRTQPQHF.

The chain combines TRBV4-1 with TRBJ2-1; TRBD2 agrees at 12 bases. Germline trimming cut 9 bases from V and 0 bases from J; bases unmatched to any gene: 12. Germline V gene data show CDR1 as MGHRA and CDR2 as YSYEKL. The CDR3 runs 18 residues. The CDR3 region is CASSPGTSGLTSYNEQFF. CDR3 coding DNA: TGCGCCAGTTCCCCCGGGACTAGCGGGCTGACCTCCTACAATGAGCAGTTCTTC.

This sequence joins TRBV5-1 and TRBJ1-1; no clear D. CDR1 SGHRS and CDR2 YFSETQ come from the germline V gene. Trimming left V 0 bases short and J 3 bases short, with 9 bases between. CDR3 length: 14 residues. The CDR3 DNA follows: TGCGCCAGCAGCTTGGGAGGAACGCACACTGAAGCTTTCTTT. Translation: CASSLGGTHTEAFF.

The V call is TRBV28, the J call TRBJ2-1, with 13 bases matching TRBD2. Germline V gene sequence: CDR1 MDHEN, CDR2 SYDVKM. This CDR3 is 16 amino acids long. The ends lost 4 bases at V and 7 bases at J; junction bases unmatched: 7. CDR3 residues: CASSWTSGSRRNEQFF. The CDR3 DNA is TGTGCCAGCAGTTGGACTAGCGGGAGTCGTCGGAATGAGCAGTTCTTC.

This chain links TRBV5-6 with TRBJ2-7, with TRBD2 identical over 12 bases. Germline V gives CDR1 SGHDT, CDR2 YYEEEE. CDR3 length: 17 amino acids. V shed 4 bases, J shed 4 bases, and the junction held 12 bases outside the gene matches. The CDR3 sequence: CASSAPRLAGAGYEQYF. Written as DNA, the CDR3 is TGTGCCAGCAGCGCGCCGCGACTAGCGGGAGCTGGGTACGAGCAGTACTTC.

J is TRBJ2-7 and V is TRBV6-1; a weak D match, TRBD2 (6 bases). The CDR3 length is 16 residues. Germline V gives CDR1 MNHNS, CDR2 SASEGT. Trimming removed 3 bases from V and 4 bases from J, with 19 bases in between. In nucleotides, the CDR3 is TGTGCCAGCAGTGACGGAGGGCGGGCGGAGCGATACGAGCAGTACTTC. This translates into CASSDGGRAERYEQYF.

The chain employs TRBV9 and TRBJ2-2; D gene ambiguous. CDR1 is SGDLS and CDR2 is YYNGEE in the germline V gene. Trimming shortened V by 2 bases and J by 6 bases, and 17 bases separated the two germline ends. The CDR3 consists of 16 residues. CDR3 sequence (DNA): TGTGCCAGCAGCGTCGCCCCCGGATCAGAGGCCGGGGAGCTGTTTTTT. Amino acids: CASSVAPGSEAGELFF.

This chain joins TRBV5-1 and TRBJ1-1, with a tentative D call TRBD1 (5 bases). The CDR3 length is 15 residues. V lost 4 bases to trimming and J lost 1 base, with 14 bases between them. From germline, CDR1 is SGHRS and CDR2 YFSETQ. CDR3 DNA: TGCGCCAGCAGCCGCTTGCGGGGGGAGAACACTGAAGCTTTCTTT. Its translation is CASSRLRGENTEAFF. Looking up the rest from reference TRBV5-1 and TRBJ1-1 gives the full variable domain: KAGVTQTPRYLIKTRGQQVTLSCSPISGHRSVSWYQQTPGQGLQFLFEYFSETQRNKGNFPGRFSGRQFSNSRSEMNVSTLELGDSALYLCASSRLRGENTEAFFGQGTRLTVV.

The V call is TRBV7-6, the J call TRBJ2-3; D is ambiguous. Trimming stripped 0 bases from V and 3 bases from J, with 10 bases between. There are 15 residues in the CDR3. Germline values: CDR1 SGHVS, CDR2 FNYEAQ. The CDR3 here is CASSLADTPTDTQYF. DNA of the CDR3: TGTGCCAGCAGCTTAGCTGACACCCCGACAGATACGCAGTATTTT.

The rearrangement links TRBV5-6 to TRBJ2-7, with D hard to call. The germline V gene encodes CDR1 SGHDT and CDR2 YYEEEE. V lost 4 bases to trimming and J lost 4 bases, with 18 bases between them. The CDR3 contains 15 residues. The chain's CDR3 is CASSLGWSPFYEQYF. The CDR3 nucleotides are TGTGCCAGCAGCCTAGGCTGGTCCCCATTTTACGAGCAGTACTTC.

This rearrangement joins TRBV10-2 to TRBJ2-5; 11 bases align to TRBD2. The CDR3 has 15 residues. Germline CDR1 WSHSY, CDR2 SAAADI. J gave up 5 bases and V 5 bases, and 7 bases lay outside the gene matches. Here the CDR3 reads CASSFTSGRGETQYF. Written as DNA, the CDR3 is TGCGCCAGCAGTTTCACTAGCGGGAGAGGTGAGACCCAGTACTTC.